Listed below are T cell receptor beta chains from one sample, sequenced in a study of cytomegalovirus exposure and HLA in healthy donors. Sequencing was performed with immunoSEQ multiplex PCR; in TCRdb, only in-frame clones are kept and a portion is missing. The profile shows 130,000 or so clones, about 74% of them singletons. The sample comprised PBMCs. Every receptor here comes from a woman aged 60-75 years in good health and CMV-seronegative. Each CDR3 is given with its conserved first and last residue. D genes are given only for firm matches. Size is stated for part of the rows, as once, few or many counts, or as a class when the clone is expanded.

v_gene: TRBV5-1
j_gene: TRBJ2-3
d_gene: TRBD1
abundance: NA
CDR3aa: CASSPTGTGEFDTQYF
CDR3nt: TGCGCCAGCAGCCCTACCGGGACAGGGGAGTTTGATACGCAGTATTTT

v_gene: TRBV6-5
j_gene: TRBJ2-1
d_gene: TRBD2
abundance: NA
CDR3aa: CASGSGGLGNEQFF
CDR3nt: TGTGCCAGCGGTAGCGGGGGGTTAGGCAATGAGCAGTTCTTC

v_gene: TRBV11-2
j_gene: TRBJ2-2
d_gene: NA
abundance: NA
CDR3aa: CASSLHPGAVTGELFF
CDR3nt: TGTGCCAGCAGCTTACATCCGGGAGCGGTGACCGGGGAGCTGTTTTTT

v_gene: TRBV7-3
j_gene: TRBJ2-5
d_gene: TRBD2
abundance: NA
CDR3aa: CASSLNGGSWQETQYF
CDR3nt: TGTGCCAGCAGCTTAAATGGCGGGAGTTGGCAAGAGACCCAGTACTTC

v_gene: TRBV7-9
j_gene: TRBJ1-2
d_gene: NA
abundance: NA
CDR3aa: CASSPWDTRNYGYTF
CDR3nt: TGTGCCAGCAGCCCGTGGGACACCCGAAACTATGGCTACACCTTC

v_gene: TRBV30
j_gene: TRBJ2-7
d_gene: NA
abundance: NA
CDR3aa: CAWSSDRMVGEQYF
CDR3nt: TGTGCCTGGAGTTCAGACAGGATGGTAGGCGAGCAGTACTTC

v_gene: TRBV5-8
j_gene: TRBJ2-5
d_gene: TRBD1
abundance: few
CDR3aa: CASSRNPGQGFLETQYF
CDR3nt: TGTGCCAGCAGTCGCAACCCGGGACAGGGTTTTTTAGAGACCCAGTACTTC

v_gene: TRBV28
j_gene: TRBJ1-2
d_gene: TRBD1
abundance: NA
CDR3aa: CASRRDSAQDYGYTF
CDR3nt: TGTGCCAGCAGACGGGACAGTGCACAAGACTATGGCTACACCTTC

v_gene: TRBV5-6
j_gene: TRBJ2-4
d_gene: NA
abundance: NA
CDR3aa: CASRHRGAKNIQYF
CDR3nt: TGTGCCAGCCGCCACCGGGGAGCCAAAAACATTCAGTACTTC

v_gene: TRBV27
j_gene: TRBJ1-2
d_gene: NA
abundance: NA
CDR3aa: CASSRIMWGGDYTF
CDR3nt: TGTGCCAGCAGCCGCATAATGTGGGGGGGAGACTACACCTTC

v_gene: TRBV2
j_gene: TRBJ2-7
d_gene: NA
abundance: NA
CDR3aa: CASSDRRSSYEQYF
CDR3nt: TGTGCCAGCAGTGACAGGAGGAGCTCCTACGAGCAGTACTTC

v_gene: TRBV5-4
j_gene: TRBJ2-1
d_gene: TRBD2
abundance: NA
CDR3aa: CASSLVRLAAIFDEQFF
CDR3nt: TGTGCCAGCAGCTTGGTACGGCTAGCGGCCATCTTTGATGAGCAGTTCTTC

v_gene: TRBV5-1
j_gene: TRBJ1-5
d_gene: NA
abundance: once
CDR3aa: CASSLGPSNQPQHF
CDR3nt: TGCGCCAGCAGCTTGGGGCCAAGCAATCAGCCCCAGCATTTT

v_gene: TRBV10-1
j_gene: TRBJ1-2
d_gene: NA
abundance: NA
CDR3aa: CASSESGASGYTF
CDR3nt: TGCGCCAGCAGTGAATCAGGGGCAAGCGGCTACACCTTC

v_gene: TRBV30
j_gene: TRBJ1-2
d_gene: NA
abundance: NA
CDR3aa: CAWSTLADIYGYTF
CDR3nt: TGTGCCTGGAGTACCCTGGCCGACATTTATGGCTACACCTTC

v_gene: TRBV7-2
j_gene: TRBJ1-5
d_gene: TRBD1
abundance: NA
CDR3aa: CASSLRQGVQPQHF
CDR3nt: TGTGCCAGCAGCTTGCGACAGGGGGTTCAGCCCCAGCATTTT

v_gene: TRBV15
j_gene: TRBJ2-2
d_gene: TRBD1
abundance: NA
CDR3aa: CATSRGQGNTGELFF
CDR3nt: TGTGCCACCAGCAGGGGACAGGGGAACACCGGGGAGCTGTTTTTT

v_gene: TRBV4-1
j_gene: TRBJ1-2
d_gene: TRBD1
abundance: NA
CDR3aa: CASSQDFGGSIRTGSRGDGYTF
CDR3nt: TGCGCCAGCAGCCAAGATTTTGGGGGGTCAATAAGGACAGGGTCAAGGGGAGATGGCTACACCTTC

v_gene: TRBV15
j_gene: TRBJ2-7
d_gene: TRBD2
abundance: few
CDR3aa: CATSRVSGRPEQYF
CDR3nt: TGTGCCACCAGCAGAGTTAGCGGGAGACCCGAGCAGTACTTC

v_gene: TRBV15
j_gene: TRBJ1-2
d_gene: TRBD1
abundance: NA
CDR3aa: CATSRAGGTYGYTF
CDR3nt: TGTGCCACCAGCAGGGCAGGGGGCACCTATGGCTACACCTTC

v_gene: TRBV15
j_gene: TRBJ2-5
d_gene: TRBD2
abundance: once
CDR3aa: CATSRGVAGGRETQYF
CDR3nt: TGTGCCACCAGCAGAGGGGTAGCGGGGGGACGAGAGACCCAGTACTTC

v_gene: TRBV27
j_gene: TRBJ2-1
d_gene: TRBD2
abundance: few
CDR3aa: CASSLRTSGGRSYNEQFF
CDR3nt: TGTGCCAGCAGTCTCCGGACTAGCGGGGGCCGCTCCTACAATGAGCAGTTCTTC

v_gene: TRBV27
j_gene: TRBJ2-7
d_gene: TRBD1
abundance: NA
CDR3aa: CASSLGQGQAYEQYF
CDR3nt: TGTGCCAGCAGTTTAGGACAGGGGCAAGCCTACGAGCAGTACTTC

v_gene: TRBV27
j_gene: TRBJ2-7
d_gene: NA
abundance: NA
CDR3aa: CASRSEGDFLYEQYF
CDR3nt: TGTGCCAGCAGATCGGAAGGGGACTTCCTCTACGAGCAGTACTTC

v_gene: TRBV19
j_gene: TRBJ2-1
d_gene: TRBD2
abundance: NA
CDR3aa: CASSMTGTRANNEQFF
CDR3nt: TGTGCCAGTAGTATGACCGGGACTAGGGCGAACAATGAGCAGTTCTTC

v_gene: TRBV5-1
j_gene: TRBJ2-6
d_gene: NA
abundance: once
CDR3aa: CASNSFAGANVLTF
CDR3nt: TGCGCCAGCAACTCCTTCGCTGGGGCCAACGTCCTGACTTTC

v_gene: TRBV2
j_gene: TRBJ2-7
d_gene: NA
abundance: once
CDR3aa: CASSGGQGSYEQYF
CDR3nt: TGTGCCAGCAGTGGGGGGCAGGGGTCCTACGAGCAGTACTTC

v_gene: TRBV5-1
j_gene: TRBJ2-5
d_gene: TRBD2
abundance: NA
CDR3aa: CASSAGGGTEETQYF
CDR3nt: TGCGCCAGCAGCGCCGGGGGGGGCACGGAGGAGACCCAGTACTTC